This T cell receptor beta chain was obtained from a study of regulatory T cells in long-lasting Graves disease. Study-level results: Segments TRBV28, TRBJ1-2 and TRBJ2-5 showed preferential usage in persistent disease.

In its sample, this clonotype was seen many times. Its antigen remains unidentified. The J segment lost 6 bases and the V segment lost 6 bases, leaving 7 bases of the junction unmatched. CDR3 length: 13 amino acids. Germline V gene sequence: CDR1 MNHEY, CDR2 SMNVEV (reference sequence). Noted time point: newly diagnosed GD, antithyroid drugs for less than 3 months. Isolated PBMC RNA provided the starting material for the TCR library. iRepertoire HTBI primers and Arm-PCR of CDR3 regions built TCR beta libraries. TCRdb reprocessed the multiplex PCR reads with MiXCR, giving one entry per CDR3 protein. This sample carries 400,000 to 500,000 distinct CDR3 sequences, 14% of them seen once, and the ten largest clones take approximately 19%. These sequences were also reported in another study, on T cells in Graves' hyperthyroidism and ophthalmopathy.

This chain connects TRBV27 to TRBJ1-2; TRBD1 aligns across 7 bases. The material was peripheral blood mononuclear cells (PBMCs), obtained at new diagnosis, from a patient treated with antithyroid drugs. The clonotype comes from a woman between 45 and 60 years old with Graves disease. Written as DNA, the CDR3 is TGTGCCAGCAGGAGGGGGCAGGGTGATGGCTACACCTTC. This gives the protein CASRRGQGDGYTF.